Listed below are T cell receptor beta chains from one sample, sequenced in a study of CD8 T cells in ankylosing spondylitis. TCRdb re-called the 5' RACE reads with MiXCR, one entry per CDR3 protein. The data hold hundreds of thousands of distinct CDR3 sequences, with 9.5% to 15% observed a single time. Sequenced sample: blood, either unsorted or a sorted T cell fraction (not recorded which). These receptor sequences come from a male donor with ankylosing spondylitis. Each CDR3 is given with its conserved first and last residue. D genes are given only for firm matches. Expanded clones get a size class; other rows say once, few or many, or leave the size out.

V gene: TRBV3-1; D gene: TRBD2; clone size: few; J gene: TRBJ2-1; CDR3 DNA: TGTGCCAGCAGCCTTGGGACTAGTTTCATCGATGAGCAGTTCTTC; CDR3 protein: CASSLGTSFIDEQFF
V gene: TRBV11-1; D gene: TRBD2; clone size: few; J gene: TRBJ2-3; CDR3 DNA: TGTGCCAGCAGCTTAGCGCTCTCCCTCCCGGGAGAGACTAGCGGGAGGCAGGCAGATACGCAGTATTTT; CDR3 protein: CASSLALSLPGETSGRQADTQYF
V gene: TRBV2; D gene: TRBD1; clone size: few; J gene: TRBJ1-1; CDR3 DNA: TGTGCCAGCAGTGAAGTGGAGGGGGCTAGGACTGAAGCTTTCTTT; CDR3 protein: CASSEVEGARTEAFF
V gene: TRBV9; D gene: TRBD1; clone size: .; J gene: TRBJ2-5; CDR3 DNA: TGTGCCAGCAGCGTAGGGGGACAGATTCAAGAGACCCAGTACTTC; CDR3 protein: CASSVGGQIQETQYF
V gene: TRBV6-2/TRBV6-3; D gene: .; clone size: many; J gene: TRBJ2-3; CDR3 DNA: TGTGCCAGCAGTTACTCCAGACTAGCAGATACGCAGTATTTT; CDR3 protein: CASSYSRLADTQYF
V gene: TRBV19; D gene: .; clone size: few; J gene: TRBJ2-1; CDR3 DNA: TGTGCCAGTAGCGCCCGGAGAGGGAATGAGCAGTTCTTC; CDR3 protein: CASSARRGNEQFF
V gene: TRBV20-1; D gene: .; clone size: .; J gene: TRBJ2-5; CDR3 DNA: TGCAGTGCTAGGACCGTAGAGACCCAGTACTTC; CDR3 protein: CSARTVETQYF
V gene: TRBV10-3; D gene: .; clone size: .; J gene: TRBJ2-6; CDR3 DNA: TGTGCCATCAGTGAGTCGGGAGCGGCCGGGGGCGCCAACGTCCTGACTTTC; CDR3 protein: CAISESGAAGGANVLTF
V gene: TRBV28; D gene: .; clone size: few; J gene: TRBJ2-3; CDR3 DNA: TGTGCCAGCAGTCCCGATCTGGGGGCAGATACGCAGTATTTT; CDR3 protein: CASSPDLGADTQYF
V gene: TRBV20-1; D gene: .; clone size: .; J gene: TRBJ1-4; CDR3 DNA: TGCAGTGCTAGAGACAGGGCTTCAACTGATGAAAAACTGTTTTTT; CDR3 protein: CSARDRASTDEKLFF
V gene: TRBV20-1; D gene: .; clone size: many; J gene: TRBJ2-1; CDR3 DNA: TGCAGTGCCACGAGGATGATGGGACCCGGGGACAATGAGCAGTTCTTC; CDR3 protein: CSATRMMGPGDNEQFF
V gene: TRBV7-6; D gene: .; clone size: few; J gene: TRBJ2-2; CDR3 DNA: TGTGCCAGCAGCTTAGAAGCCACTACAAACACCGGGGAGCTGTTTTTT; CDR3 protein: CASSLEATTNTGELFF
V gene: TRBV11-1; D gene: .; clone size: .; J gene: TRBJ2-7; CDR3 DNA: TGTGCCAGCAGCTTAGCGTACGCTCTGGAGACAACTAGCTCCTACGAGCAGTACTTC; CDR3 protein: CASSLAYALETTSSYEQYF
V gene: TRBV18; D gene: .; clone size: many; J gene: TRBJ1-5; CDR3 DNA: TGTGCCAGCTCATCGGGACTGCCGGGCAATCAGCCCCAGCATTTT; CDR3 protein: CASSSGLPGNQPQHF
V gene: TRBV4-1; D gene: .; clone size: few; J gene: TRBJ1-2; CDR3 DNA: TGCGCCAGCAGCCAAGATCGGATTCCGGACTATGGCTACACCTTC; CDR3 protein: CASSQDRIPDYGYTF
V gene: TRBV10-2; D gene: .; clone size: .; J gene: TRBJ2-2; CDR3 DNA: TGCGCCAGCAGTGAGCGTCAGCGAACCGCGAACACCGGGGAGCTGTTTTTT; CDR3 protein: CASSERQRTANTGELFF
V gene: TRBV5-1; D gene: TRBD1; clone size: many; J gene: TRBJ2-1; CDR3 DNA: TGCGCCAGCAGCTCTACGGGACAGCCCAATGAGCAGTTCTTC; CDR3 protein: CASSSTGQPNEQFF
V gene: TRBV20-1; D gene: TRBD2; clone size: few; J gene: TRBJ2-4; CDR3 DNA: TGCAGTGCTAGAGCGGGCGGGAGAGATATTCAGTACTTC; CDR3 protein: CSARAGGRDIQYF
V gene: TRBV7-6; D gene: TRBD2; clone size: .; J gene: TRBJ2-5; CDR3 DNA: TGTGCCAGCAGCCCTAGCGGGAGATTAGAGACCCAGTACTTC; CDR3 protein: CASSPSGRLETQYF
V gene: TRBV28; D gene: TRBD1; clone size: .; J gene: TRBJ2-1; CDR3 DNA: TGTGCCAGCAGTTACATAGCAGGGGGTGACGACAATGAGCAGTTCTTC; CDR3 protein: CASSYIAGGDDNEQFF
V gene: TRBV5-6; D gene: .; clone size: .; J gene: TRBJ1-2; CDR3 DNA: TGTGCCAGCAGCTTGAATAGACTGCTCTATGGCTACACCTTC; CDR3 protein: CASSLNRLLYGYTF
V gene: TRBV6-1; D gene: TRBD1; clone size: few; J gene: TRBJ1-4; CDR3 DNA: TGTGCCAGCACTCTCTCTAAGGGGCAGGGGGCTGAAAAACTGTTTTTT; CDR3 protein: CASTLSKGQGAEKLFF
V gene: TRBV20-1; D gene: .; clone size: .; J gene: TRBJ1-4; CDR3 DNA: TGCAGTGCTAGGGGAGGGACACGGGAAAAACTGTTTTTT; CDR3 protein: CSARGGTREKLFF
V gene: TRBV5-5; D gene: .; clone size: once; J gene: TRBJ2-7; CDR3 DNA: TGTGCCAGCAGCCCTGGACGGGGGCAATACGAGCAGTACTTC; CDR3 protein: CASSPGRGQYEQYF
V gene: TRBV7-2; D gene: TRBD2; clone size: .; J gene: TRBJ2-7; CDR3 DNA: TGTGCCAGCAGCTCAGGACTAGCGGGAGTAGGGGAGCAGTACTTC; CDR3 protein: CASSSGLAGVGEQYF
V gene: TRBV11-2; D gene: TRBD1; clone size: once; J gene: TRBJ1-4; CDR3 DNA: TGTGCCAGCAGCTCCACAGGGGCCAATGAAAAACTGTTTTTT; CDR3 protein: CASSSTGANEKLFF
V gene: TRBV5-1; D gene: .; clone size: .; J gene: TRBJ2-2; CDR3 DNA: TGCGCCAGCAGCGTCGTAGTAGCCCACACCGGGGAGCTGTTTTTT; CDR3 protein: CASSVVVAHTGELFF